This is a list of T cell receptor beta chains from one sample in a study of CXCR3-negative and CXCR3-positive naive CD8 T cells. One entry per CDR3 protein, without DNA, is what TCRdb gives after re-calling the 5' RACE reads. Here the sample table reports 55,000 to 75,000 distinct CDR3 sequences. Sequencing was carried out using naive CXCR3+ CD8+ T cells from blood. These receptors all stem from a human donor in good health. Some clones in this sample may be carry-over from other donors' samples. Each CDR3 is given with its conserved first and last residue.

TRBV7-6	TRBJ2-2	CASSGGPRGGAVGELFF
TRBV11-2	TRBJ1-4	CASSPSGTAHEKLFF
TRBV20-1	TRBJ2-4	CSAHAGVAKNIQYF
TRBV7-9	TRBJ2-3	CASSLPVYSTDTQYF
TRBV29-1	TRBJ1-2	CSVRGGLTGGYTF
TRBV29-1	TRBJ1-5	CSVGGWNQPQHF
TRBV7-9	TRBJ2-5	CASSLGDGQETQYF
TRBV12-5	TRBJ2-1	CASGLPNNEQFF
TRBV29-1	TRBJ2-2	CSVVWQGRANGELFF
TRBV7-9	TRBJ2-5	CASRTTEGTLQETQYF
TRBV27	TRBJ2-7	CASSLSYGGGTYEQYF
TRBV11-3	TRBJ1-1	CASSEPQLNTEAFF
TRBV7-8	TRBJ1-3	CASSLGDFQGTIYF
TRBV29-1	TRBJ2-5	CSVEGRSGQETQYF
TRBV3-1	TRBJ2-3	CASSQDDPLASKDTQYF
TRBV7-2	TRBJ1-5	CASSPMGRGRMNQPQHF
TRBV4-1	TRBJ2-2	CASSQELGTTNTGELFF
TRBV19	TRBJ2-2	CASSIGPTGELFF
TRBV5-6	TRBJ1-2	CASSLGQGRLGYTF
TRBV7-6	TRBJ2-5	CASSLQGRETQYF
TRBV20-1	TRBJ2-2	CSARDLAGELFF
TRBV5-1	TRBJ2-2	CASKVGDTGELFF
TRBV6-5	TRBJ2-1	CASNPLAGGHNEQFF
TRBV11-3	TRBJ2-7	CASSPRTSGGREQYF
TRBV5-5	TRBJ2-1	CASEPAIYNEQFF
TRBV4-2	TRBJ2-1	CASSQAGTGNSYNEQFF
TRBV12-3/TRBV12-4	TRBJ1-5	CASSRLGDQPQHF
TRBV5-1	TRBJ2-7	CASSVTGTAVSYEQYF
TRBV7-3	TRBJ1-1	CASSSFSPEAFF
TRBV11-2	TRBJ2-7	CASSLAASGSSSYEQYF
TRBV6-5	TRBJ1-2	CASSYTGVGYTF
TRBV12-3/TRBV12-4	TRBJ2-7	CASSPRDRGYEQYF
TRBV7-2	TRBJ2-5	CASRSTSGGWETQYF
TRBV12-3/TRBV12-4	TRBJ2-7	CASSWDGAYEQYF
TRBV29-1	TRBJ2-3	CSVELAGVEDTQYF
TRBV28	TRBJ2-2	CASAGPGELFF
TRBV12-3/TRBV12-4	TRBJ2-2	CARQIATGELFF
TRBV2	TRBJ2-1	CASTKDRGSYNEQFF
TRBV20-1	TRBJ2-7	CSARIGLAGEMGEQYF
TRBV2	TRBJ2-1	CASMTWGKESYNEQFF
TRBV13	TRBJ2-7	CASSYPERGGTEQYF
TRBV29-1	TRBJ2-3	CSVTTDTDTLYF
TRBV5-5	TRBJ2-4	CASSLLGQTTGIQYF
TRBV20-1	TRBJ2-7	CSVDEGVKGVTKEQYF
TRBV9	TRBJ2-1	CAGSESGGRRNEQFF